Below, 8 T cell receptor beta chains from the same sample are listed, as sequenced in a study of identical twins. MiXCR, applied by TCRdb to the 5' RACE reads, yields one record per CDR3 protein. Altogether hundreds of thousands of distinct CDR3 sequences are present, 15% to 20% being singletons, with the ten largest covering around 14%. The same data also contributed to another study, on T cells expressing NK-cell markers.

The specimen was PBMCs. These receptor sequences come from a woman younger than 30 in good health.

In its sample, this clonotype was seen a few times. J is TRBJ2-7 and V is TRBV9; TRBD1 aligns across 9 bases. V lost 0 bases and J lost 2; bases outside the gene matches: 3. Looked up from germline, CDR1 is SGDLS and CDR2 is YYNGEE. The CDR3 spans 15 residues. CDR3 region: CASSVGGQGTYEQYF. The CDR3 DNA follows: TGTGCCAGCAGCGTAGGCGGACAGGGGACCTACGAGCAGTACTTC.

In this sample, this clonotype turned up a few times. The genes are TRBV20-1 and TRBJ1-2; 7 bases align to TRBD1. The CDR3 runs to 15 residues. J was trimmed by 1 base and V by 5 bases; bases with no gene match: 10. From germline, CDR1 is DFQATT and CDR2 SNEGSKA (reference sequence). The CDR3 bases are TGCAGTGCTCCGCCTCGGACAGGCCTTAACTATGGCTACACCTTC. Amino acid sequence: CSAPPRTGLNYGYTF.

The CDR3 DNA sequence: TGTGCCAGCAGCTTACCATTGCAGGGGATGGAGACCCAGTACTTC. Translated, it gives CASSLPLQGMETQYF. The V call is TRBV7-7, the J call TRBJ2-5; the D gene is possibly TRBD1 (6 bases). V was clipped by 2 bases and J by 5 bases, with 15 bases between them. This CDR3 is built from 15 residues. Looked up from germline, CDR1 is SSHAT and CDR2 is FNYEAQ (reference sequence).

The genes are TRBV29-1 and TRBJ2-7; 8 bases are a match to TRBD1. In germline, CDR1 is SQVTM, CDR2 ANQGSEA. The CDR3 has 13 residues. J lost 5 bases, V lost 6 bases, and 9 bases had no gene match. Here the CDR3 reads CSVGDRLYHEQYF. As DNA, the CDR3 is TGCAGCGTCGGGGACAGGCTGTACCACGAGCAGTACTTC.

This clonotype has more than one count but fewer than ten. The CDR3 region is CATARMDRNEQYF. The CDR3 DNA follows: TGCGCCACGGCCCGGATGGACCGAAACGAGCAGTACTTC. The chain has TRBV5-1 and TRBJ2-7; D remains ambiguous. The ends were cut back, 9 bases at V and 5 bases at J, with 18 bases in the middle. Germline V gene lookup returns CDR1 SGHRS and CDR2 YFSETQ. This CDR3 is built from 13 residues.

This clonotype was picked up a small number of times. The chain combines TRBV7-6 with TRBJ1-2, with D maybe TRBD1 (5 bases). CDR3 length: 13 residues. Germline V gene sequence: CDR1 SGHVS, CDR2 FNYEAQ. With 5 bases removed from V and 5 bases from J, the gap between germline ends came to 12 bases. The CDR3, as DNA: TGTGCCAGCAGCCGGGAGGAGGGGTATGGCTACACCTTC. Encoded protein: CASSREEGYGYTF. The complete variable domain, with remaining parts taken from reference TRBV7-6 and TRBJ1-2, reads GAGVSQSPRYKVTKRGQDVALRCDPISGHVSLYWYRQALGQGPEFLTYFNYEAQQDKSGLPNDRFSAERPEGSISTLTIQRTEQRDSAMYRCASSREEGYGYTFGSGTRLTVV.

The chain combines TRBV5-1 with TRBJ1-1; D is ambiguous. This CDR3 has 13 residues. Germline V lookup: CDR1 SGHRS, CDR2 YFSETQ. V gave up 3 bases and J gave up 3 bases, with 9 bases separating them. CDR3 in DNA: TGCGCCAGCAGCTACCGGGAGCACACTGAAGCTTTCTTT. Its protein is CASSYREHTEAFF.

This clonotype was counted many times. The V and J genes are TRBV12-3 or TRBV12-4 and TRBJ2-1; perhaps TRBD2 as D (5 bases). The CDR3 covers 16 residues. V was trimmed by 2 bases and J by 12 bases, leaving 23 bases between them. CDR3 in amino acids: CASSLLRLDVREVQFF. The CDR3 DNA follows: TGTGCCAGCAGTTTACTCCGTTTGGACGTCCGGGAAGTGCAGTTCTTC.